A single sample is the source of the 24 T cell receptor beta chains below, sequenced in a study of identical twins. One entry per CDR3 protein, called by TCRdb with MiXCR from the 5' RACE reads. The sample consists of a few hundred thousand distinct CDR3 sequences, 18% of them appearing once. Sequenced sample: naive T cells sorted from blood. These receptors were taken from a man aged 50 to 59 in good health.

This clonotype appeared many times. The J gene is TRBJ1-3, the V gene TRBV29-1, with TRBD1 matching 8 bases. The CDR3 extends over 13 amino acids. Germline CDR1 reads SQVTM; CDR2 reads ANQGSEA. J was trimmed by 3 bases and V by 6 bases; bases with no gene match: 4. CDR3 bases: TGCAGCGTCCAGGGGGCGAGTGGAAACACCATATATTTT. It yields the protein CSVQGASGNTIYF.

J is TRBJ2-3 and V is TRBV12-3 or TRBV12-4; possible D gene TRBD2, 7 bases. This CDR3 has 15 amino acids. Trimming left V 6 bases short and J 2 bases short, with 15 bases between. DNA for the CDR3: TGTGCCAGCAGCGTCGGGGGGCCTCACACAGATACGCAGTATTTT. Translated: CASSVGGPHTDTQYF.

A few counts support this clonotype. The genes are TRBV7-9 and TRBJ2-3, with TRBD2 matching 11 bases. The junction had 3 bases not matched to a gene; V was cut back by 4 bases and J by 3 bases. The CDR3 is 15 residues long. Germline values: CDR1 SEHNR, CDR2 FQNEAQ (reference sequence). Here the CDR3 DNA reads TGTGCCAGCAGCTCCTCTAGCGGGAGGACAGATACGCAGTATTTT. Encoded protein: CASSSSSGRTDTQYF.

There are a few counts of this clonotype. The rearrangement uses TRBV6-6 and TRBJ2-7; the D gene is possibly TRBD2 (6 bases). The CDR3 length is 13 residues. V was cut by 10 bases and J by 3 bases, with 16 bases left in between. Per the germline V gene, CDR1 is MNHNY and CDR2 is SVGAGI (reference sequence). The CDR3 loop reads CAIAGGPNYEQYF. DNA for the CDR3: TGTGCCATTGCCGGGGGACCCAACTACGAGCAGTACTTC.

The chain recombines TRBV6-1 with TRBJ2-1; 14 bases are a match to TRBD2. The CDR3 sequence is 15 residues long. J gave up 10 bases and V 5 bases, and 7 bases lay outside the gene matches. Germline lookup yields CDR1 MNHNS and CDR2 SASEGT. In DNA, the CDR3 is TGTGCCAGCAGTCGACTAGCGGGGGGGGGTATAGAGCAGTTCTTC. Translating gives CASSRLAGGGIEQFF.

The CDR3 here is CASSLEFSYEQYF. CDR3 nucleotide sequence: TGTGCCAGCAGCTTAGAGTTCTCCTACGAGCAGTACTTC. This chain links TRBV7-7 with TRBJ2-7; no reliable D call. The CDR3 is 13 residues long. V was pared by 1 base and J by 0 bases, with 4 bases between. Germline V gene lookup returns CDR1 SSHAT and CDR2 FNYEAQ (reference sequence).

The rearrangement links TRBV6-1 to TRBJ2-1, with a weak D call TRBD1 (5 bases). This CDR3 contains 14 residues. Trimming stripped 6 bases from V and 1 base from J, with 10 bases between. Germline V gives CDR1 MNHNS, CDR2 SASEGT. The CDR3 DNA reads TGTGCCAGCAGGACAGAGAGATCCTACAATGAGCAGTTCTTC. Residues: CASRTERSYNEQFF.

This chain connects TRBV28 to TRBJ2-2, with 10 bases matching TRBD2. J lost 5 bases, V lost 5 bases, and 5 bases had no gene match. The CDR3 runs 15 residues. Germline V gives CDR1 MDHEN, CDR2 SYDVKM. CDR3 loop: CASSVSGGRTGELFF. The CDR3 DNA is TGTGCCAGCAGTGTTAGCGGGGGGCGGACCGGGGAGCTGTTTTTT.

The DNA for the CDR3 is TGTGCCACCAGCAGAGATGCGGACATTCAGTACTTC. Translated, it gives CATSRDADIQYF. V and J are TRBV15 and TRBJ2-4; no reliable D call. From germline, CDR1 is LNHNV and CDR2 YYDKDF (reference sequence). Trimming cost V 0 bases and J 8 bases, with 5 bases left between them. The CDR3 is made up of 12 amino acids. The whole variable domain, remainder taken from reference TRBV15 and TRBJ2-4, is DAMVIQNPRYQVTQFGKPVTLSCSQTLNHNVMYWYQQKSSQAPKLLFHYYDKDFNNEADTPDNFQSRRPNTSFCFLDIRSPGLGDTAMYLCATSRDADIQYFGAGTRLSVL.

The chain has TRBV29-1 and TRBJ2-3; D tentatively reads TRBD1 or TRBD2 (5 bases each). V lost 6 bases and J 7 bases, leaving 17 bases between the germline ends. This CDR3 has 13 residues. CDR1 and CDR2 from the germline V gene are SQVTM and ANQGSEA. CDR3 DNA sequence: TGCAGCGTCCGAGGGGCCTTGGCCCATACGCAGTATTTT. Protein: CSVRGALAHTQYF.

The chain couples TRBV3-1 to TRBJ2-2, with 7 positions matching TRBD2. J lost 1 base, V lost 0 bases, and 5 bases had no gene match. Germline lookup yields CDR1 LGHDT and CDR2 YNNKEL (reference sequence). The CDR3 extends over 17 amino acids. DNA of the CDR3: TGTGCCAGCAGCCAAGAGGGGCTAGCGGTGAACACCGGGGAGCTGTTTTTT. Its protein is CASSQEGLAVNTGELFF.

The V call is TRBV27, the J call TRBJ1-1, with D perhaps matching TRBD1 (5 bases). CDR1 is MNHEY and CDR2 is SMNVEV in the germline V gene (reference sequence). V shed 7 bases and J shed 4 bases, with 19 bases lying between them. The CDR3 has 15 residues. CDR3: CASTPGGAGRTEAFF. The CDR3 coding sequence is TGTGCCAGCACCCCAGGCGGGGCAGGACGCACTGAAGCTTTCTTT.

This clonotype was observed a few times. The chain recombines TRBV10-3 with TRBJ2-7; D is possibly TRBD2 (6 bases). Germline V gives CDR1 ENHRY, CDR2 SYGVKD. Deletions cut 3 bases from V and 6 bases from J, with 12 bases between. The CDR3 has 13 residues. Here the CDR3 reads CAISDGGRSEQYF. CDR3 coding DNA: TGTGCCATCAGTGACGGGGGAAGGAGCGAGCAGTACTTC.

The chain employs TRBV7-9 and TRBJ2-7, with D possibly being TRBD1 or TRBD2 (5 bases each). Germline lookup yields CDR1 SEHNR and CDR2 FQNEAQ (reference sequence). Between the trimmed V and J ends, which lost 4 bases and 0 bases, there was a span of 13 bases. This CDR3 region has 15 residues. The chain's CDR3 is CASSSRDGPSYEQYF. Written as DNA, the CDR3 is TGTGCCAGCAGCTCCCGGGACGGCCCCTCCTACGAGCAGTACTTC. The full variable domain, rest sourced from reference TRBV7-9 and TRBJ2-7, is DTGVSQNPRHKITKRGQNVTFRCDPISEHNRLYWYRQTLGQGPEFLTYFQNEAQLEKSRLLSDRFSAERPKGSFSTLEIQRTEQGDSAMYLCASSSRDGPSYEQYFGPGTRLTVT.

In regard to this clonotype: This CDR3 fails to terminate in the conserved phenylalanine or tryptophan, so it likely reflects a read error. The chain uses TRBV6-5 and TRBJ2-1; 10 nucleotides line up with TRBD2. Germline lookup yields CDR1 MNHEY and CDR2 SVGAGI. The trim removed 4 bases at V and 4 bases at J, leaving 4 bases unmatched. This CDR3 region has 15 residues. CDR3 bases: TGTGCCAGCAGTTTGGTAGCGGGGGGTTACAATGAGCAGTTCTTA. It codes for CASSLVAGGYNEQFL.

The gene calls are TRBV6-1 and TRBJ2-1; D tentatively fits TRBD1 or TRBD2 (5 bases each). CDR3 size: 15 residues. CDR1 and CDR2 from the germline V gene are MNHNS and SASEGT. V lost 7 bases, J lost 2 bases, and 15 bases lay in between. The CDR3 DNA follows: TGTGCCAGCACCCCTGGGGACGGAGCCTACAATGAGCAGTTCTTC. Amino acids: CASTPGDGAYNEQFF.

This clonotype was observed many times. The V call is TRBV6-2 or TRBV6-3, the J call TRBJ2-2; TRBD1 might be the D (6 bases). The CDR3 totals 11 residues. Germline V gene lookup returns CDR1 MNHEY and CDR2 SVGEGT. CDR3 amino acids: CVTGSAGELFF. The CDR3 DNA reads as TGTGTAACAGGGTCTGCCGGGGAGCTGTTTTTT.

This clonotype was detected ten times or more. This chain connects TRBV20-1 to TRBJ1-1; TRBD1 matches at 8 bases. The ends lost 4 bases at V and 3 bases at J; junction bases unmatched: 4. Looked up from germline, CDR1 is DFQATT and CDR2 is SNEGSKA (reference sequence). This CDR3 is 13 amino acids long. The CDR3 protein is CSAKDREDTEAFF. For the CDR3, the DNA is TGCAGTGCTAAGGACAGGGAGGACACTGAAGCTTTCTTT.

The V call is TRBV20-1, the J call TRBJ2-5; D may correspond to TRBD1 or TRBD2 (7 bases each). The V gene lost 1 base and the J gene lost 1 base, with 25 bases spanning the gap. Germline V gene lookup returns CDR1 DFQATT and CDR2 SNEGSKA (reference sequence). The CDR3 is 19 amino acids. DNA for the CDR3: TGCAGTGCTAGAGGACAGGGAGGGAGGCCGGACGAATCCCAAGAGACCCAGTACTTC. The encoded protein is CSARGQGGRPDESQETQYF.

This clonotype turned up a few times. The CDR3 bases are TGCGCCAGCAGCTTGTCCAGGGCGGGGGCAGATACGCAGTATTTT. This codes for CASSLSRAGADTQYF. V usage is TRBV5-1 and J usage is TRBJ2-3, with 7 bases lining up with TRBD2. The CDR3 has 15 residues. CDR1 SGHRS and CDR2 YFSETQ come from the germline V gene. J gave up 4 bases and V 1 base, and 6 bases lay outside the gene matches.

This clonotype was picked up many times. In DNA form, the CDR3 reads TGTGCCAGCAGCACCGGGACGGCAGAGGCACCCCTCCACTTT. Encoded protein: CASSTGTAEAPLHF. The chain has TRBV5-5 and TRBJ1-6, with D perhaps TRBD1 (5 bases). V was cut by 4 bases and J by 11 bases, with 16 bases left in between. The CDR3 covers 14 residues. Germline CDR1 SGHKS, CDR2 YYEKEE (reference sequence).

This clonotype was seen a handful of times. The genes are TRBV10-3 and TRBJ2-2; 9 bases map to TRBD1. With 3 bases clipped from V and 4 bases from J, the junction kept 6 bases outside the gene matches. Germline CDR1 ENHRY, CDR2 SYGVKD. The CDR3 length is 16 residues. The chain's CDR3 is CAISESGTGFTGELFF. In nucleotides, the CDR3 is TGTGCCATCAGTGAATCCGGGACAGGGTTCACCGGGGAGCTGTTTTTT.

At least ten counts were recorded for this clonotype. The chain carries TRBV5-6 and TRBJ2-5; 9 bases match TRBD1. The CDR3 spans 15 residues. V lost 5 bases to trimming and J lost 5 bases; unmatched junction nucleotides: 10. Germline loops: CDR1 SGHDT, CDR2 YYEEEE. The CDR3 spells CASRSPGQGSETQYF. CDR3 bases: TGTGCCAGCAGATCGCCGGGACAGGGCTCGGAGACCCAGTACTTC.

The chain combines TRBV27 with TRBJ1-6, with D tentatively TRBD1 (5 bases). The germline V gene encodes CDR1 MNHEY and CDR2 SMNVEV (reference sequence). The CDR3 spans 15 residues. V was clipped by 6 bases and J by 6 bases, with 15 bases between them. The CDR3 loop is CASSDSVILNSPLHF. The CDR3 bases are TGTGCCAGCAGCGACAGTGTTATTCTTAATTCACCCCTCCACTTT.